The 8 T cell receptor beta chains below were found in one sample sequenced in a study of blood T cell repertoires in COVID-19 (dated by TCRdb to the early 2020s). Libraries were prepared through the immunoSEQ multiplex PCR assay. Entries here come from immuneACCESS through TCRdb and include only in-frame sequences with V and J called. Some clones fail to appear in such tables; in the studies checked, an unresolved V gene covers under half of the shortfall, and the cause of the remainder is unknown. This sample has roughly 100,000 clones in its table, and about 64% of those were observed once. Roughly 0.86% of the sample rests with the top ten. Sequencing used peripheral blood. These receptors were taken from a human donor with acute or convalescent COVID-19. The donor label of this sample is uncertain.

This clone turned up a few times. This rearrangement joins TRBV3-1 (or the pseudogene TRBV3-2) to TRBJ2-7; D is uncertain. V gave up 0 bases and J gave up 0 bases, with 6 bases separating them. CDR1 is LGHDT and CDR2 is YNNKEL in the germline V gene (reference sequence). CDR3 length: 14 amino acids. The CDR3 DNA is TGTGCCAGCAGCCAAGAGGTCAGCTCCTACGAGCAGTACTTC. The encoded protein is CASSQEVSSYEQYF.

The V gene is TRBV7-2, the J gene TRBJ2-5, with a possible D match to TRBD1 (5 bases). This CDR3 spans 16 amino acids. Deletions cut 1 base from V and 0 bases from J, with 12 bases between. Germline V gene lookup returns CDR1 SGHTA and CDR2 FQGNSA. The CDR3: CASSLEWGKYQETQYF. The CDR3 coding sequence is TGTGCCAGCAGCTTAGAGTGGGGCAAGTACCAAGAGACCCAGTACTTC.

The chain carries TRBV30 and TRBJ1-1; 10 nucleotides agree with TRBD1. This CDR3 contains 14 residues. Germline V gene sequence: CDR1 GTSNPN, CDR2 SVGIG (reference sequence). V was clipped by 0 bases and J by 6 bases; unmatched bases: 4. The CDR3 nucleotides read TGTGCCTGGAGTGTTGACAGGGGGCGCCCTGAAGCTTTCTTT. Translating it yields CAWSVDRGRPEAFF.

The chain combines TRBV6-5 with TRBJ2-5; 8 nucleotides match TRBD1. The CDR3 extends over 13 amino acids. Germline V CDR1 and CDR2: MNHEY, SVGAGI. J lost 2 bases, V lost 9 bases, and 5 bases had no gene match. In DNA, the CDR3 is TGTGCCAGGGGGACAGGACTTCAAGAGACCCAGTACTTC. Translation: CARGTGLQETQYF.

This rearrangement joins TRBV7-9 to TRBJ1-2; 7 positions match TRBD1. This CDR3 comprises 12 residues. V lost 5 bases to trimming and J lost 5 bases; unmatched junction nucleotides: 2. Germline V gives CDR1 SEHNR, CDR2 FQNEAQ (reference sequence). CDR3 nucleotides: TGTGCCAGCAGCCAGGGACAGTATGGCTACACCTTC. This encodes CASSQGQYGYTF. Complete variable domain (other parts from reference TRBV7-9 and TRBJ1-2): DTGVSQNPRHKITKRGQNVTFRCDPISEHNRLYWYRQTLGQGPEFLTYFQNEAQLEKSRLLSDRFSAERPKGSFSTLEIQRTEQGDSAMYLCASSQGQYGYTFGSGTRLTVV.

This clone has a single count. The chain uses TRBV27 and TRBJ1-1; D perhaps matches TRBD1 (5 bases). The germline V gene has CDR1 MNHEY and CDR2 SMNVEV (reference sequence). CDR3 size: 14 residues. V dropped 5 bases and J dropped 5 bases, with 15 bases sitting between them. The chain's CDR3 is CASSPMGGRTEAFF. The CDR3 coding sequence is TGTGCCAGCAGTCCTATGGGGGGGAGGACTGAAGCTTTCTTT.

Regarding this clone: Sequence at one end of the junction differs from germline and may be a read error. V is TRBV30 and J is TRBJ1-1, with 9 bases that match TRBD1. The CDR3 has 12 residues. Germline values: CDR1 GTSNPN, CDR2 SVGIG (reference sequence). The CDR3 here is CQGQGMNTEAFF. The CDR3 DNA reads TGCCAGGGACAGGGCATGAACACTGAAGCTTTCTTT.

V is TRBV11-2 and J is TRBJ2-5; 12 nucleotides align to TRBD2. The CDR3 is made up of 16 amino acids. The germline CDR1 and CDR2 sequences are SGHAT and FQNNGV. Losses at the gene ends were 2 bases for V and 5 bases for J; bases not matched to a gene: 6. CDR3 region: CASSLLAGGPMETQYF. The DNA of the CDR3 is TGTGCCAGCAGCTTACTAGCGGGGGGGCCGATGGAGACCCAGTACTTC.